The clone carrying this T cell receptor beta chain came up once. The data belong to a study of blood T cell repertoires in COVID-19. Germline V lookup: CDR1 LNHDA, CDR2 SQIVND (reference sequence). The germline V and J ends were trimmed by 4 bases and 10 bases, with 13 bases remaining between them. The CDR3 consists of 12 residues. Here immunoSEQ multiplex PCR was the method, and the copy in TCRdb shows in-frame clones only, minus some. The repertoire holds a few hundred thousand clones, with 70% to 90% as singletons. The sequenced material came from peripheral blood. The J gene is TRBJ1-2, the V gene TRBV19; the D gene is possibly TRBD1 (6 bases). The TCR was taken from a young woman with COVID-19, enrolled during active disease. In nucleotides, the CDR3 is TGTGCCAGTAGTAAGGCACAGGGCGACTACACCTTC. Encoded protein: CASSKAQGDYTF.